The 26 T cell receptor beta chains in this list originate from one sample, sequenced in a study of CD8+ T cells in alopecia areata. Noted treatment: oral pan-JAK inhibitor, 5-10 mg twice daily. cDNA reverse transcribed from extracted RNA served as the sequencing template. Generated by immunoSEQ multiplex PCR, the TCRdb table keeps only in-frame clones and is missing some. Of about 210,000 clones listed, 64% are singletons. Source: CD4+ T cells sorted from blood, taken at week 4, from a patient treated with tofacitinib. These TCRs come from a human donor with alopecia areata.

The sample holds a few counts of this clone. Other DNA sequences from this sample encode an identical CDR3 as well. This chain links TRBV18 with TRBJ1-5; D uncertain. CDR1 is KGHSH and CDR2 is LQKENI in the germline V gene. The V end lost 1 base, the J end lost 7 bases, and 8 bases lay between the germline ends. The CDR3 is 13 residues long. In DNA, the CDR3 is TGTGCCAGCTCACCACAGGGAGGGCAGCCCCAGCATTTT. Protein: CASSPQGGQPQHF.

V and J are TRBV7-2 and TRBJ1-5, with D maybe TRBD1 (6 bases). CDR3 size: 15 residues. Germline CDR1 is SGHTA and CDR2 is FQGNSA. V was cut by 2 bases and J by 4 bases, with 12 bases left in between. The CDR3 here is CASSLFPGVNQPQHF. As DNA, the CDR3 is TGTGCCAGCAGCTTATTTCCAGGGGTAAATCAGCCCCAGCATTTT.

This clone was observed a few times. The V call is TRBV7-2, the J call TRBJ1-2, with D possibly being TRBD1 (5 bases). CDR3 size: 13 residues. CDR1 is SGHTA and CDR2 is FQGNSA in the germline V gene. V lost 4 bases and J lost 6, with 12 bases in between. CDR3 loop: CASSSGRGDGYTF. CDR3 DNA sequence: TGTGCCAGCAGCTCTGGCCGGGGGGATGGCTACACCTTC. Complete variable domain (other parts from reference TRBV7-2 and TRBJ1-2): GAGVSQSPSNKVTEKGKDVELRCDPISGHTALYWYRQSLGQGLEFLIYFQGNSAPDKSGLPSDRFSAERTGGSVSTLTIQRTQQEDSAVYLCASSSGRGDGYTFGSGTRLTVV.

The V and J genes are TRBV27 and TRBJ1-6; possibly TRBD1 for D (5 bases). V was shortened by 6 bases and J by 3 bases, with 12 bases between the two germline ends. The germline gives CDR1 MNHEY, CDR2 SMNVEV (reference sequence). This CDR3 has 15 amino acids. CDR3 coding DNA: TGTGCCAGCAGCCCTCGGGGCTACTATAATTCACCCCTCCACTTT. Translating gives CASSPRGYYNSPLHF.

This chain joins TRBV28 and TRBJ2-2; 8 nucleotides match TRBD2. Germline loops: CDR1 MDHEN, CDR2 SYDVKM. The length of the CDR3 is 16 residues. The ends lost 6 bases at V and 1 base at J; junction bases unmatched: 7. CDR3 loop: CASSTGLAQNTGELFF. In nucleotides, the CDR3 is TGTGCCAGCAGCACAGGACTAGCCCAGAACACCGGGGAGCTGTTTTTT.

A few counts support this clone. The genes are TRBV6-5 and TRBJ2-3; D possibly corresponds to TRBD2 (5 bases). The CDR3 runs to 15 residues. Per the germline V gene, CDR1 is MNHEY and CDR2 is SVGAGI. Trimming took off 2 bases at V and 0 bases at J, with 9 bases between the two ends. The DNA of the CDR3 is TGTGCCAGCAGTTACGAAGCGGCCAGCACAGATACGCAGTATTTT. Residues: CASSYEAASTDTQYF.

This chain uses TRBV6-6 with TRBJ2-7; no firm D call. The CDR3 runs 12 residues. The germline gives CDR1 MNHNY, CDR2 SVGAGI (reference sequence). Trimming removed 5 bases from V and 9 bases from J, with 14 bases in between. The CDR3 region has the DNA TGTGCCAGCAGTCCGCACTTCACCGGGCAGTACTTC. Its protein product is CASSPHFTGQYF.

CDR3 bases: TGTGCCACCCCGTCGGAGGGGCTTATGAACACTGAAGCTTTCTTT. It translates to CATPSEGLMNTEAFF. The J gene is TRBJ1-1, the V gene TRBV7-2, with a tentative D call TRBD1 (5 bases). The CDR3 runs 15 residues. Germline loops: CDR1 SGHTA, CDR2 FQGNSA. V was trimmed by 10 bases and J by 0 bases, leaving 18 bases between them.

This chain links TRBV19 with TRBJ2-3; 10 positions match TRBD1. The germline gives CDR1 LNHDA, CDR2 SQIVND (reference sequence). The CDR3 spans 14 residues. V gave up 8 bases and J gave up 3 bases; unmatched junction bases: 5. The CDR3 spells CASGAGQGTDTQYF. The CDR3 coding sequence is TGTGCCAGTGGAGCGGGACAGGGGACAGATACGCAGTATTTT.

This clone was counted once. V is TRBV11-3 and J is TRBJ1-2, with D unresolved. Trimming took 3 bases from V and 2 from J, leaving 7 bases between them. CDR3 size: 13 residues. Germline V gene lookup returns CDR1 SGHNT and CDR2 YENEEA. CDR3 protein: CASSFGQNYGYTF. The CDR3 DNA sequence: TGTGCCAGCAGCTTCGGCCAGAACTATGGCTACACCTTC. The whole variable domain, filled in from reference TRBV11-3 and TRBJ1-2, reads EAGVVQSPRYKIIEKKQPVAFWCNPISGHNTLYWYLQNLGQGPELLIRYENEEAVDDSQLPKDRFSAERLKGVDSTLKIQPAELGDSAVYLCASSFGQNYGYTFGSGTRLTVV.

The genes are TRBV7-6 and TRBJ2-3; 10 bases line up with TRBD2. The CDR3 extends over 17 amino acids. Germline CDR1 is SGHVS and CDR2 is FNYEAQ. Unmatched junction bases numbered 11, after V lost 5 bases and J lost 3 bases. The CDR3 loop reads CASSQRLAGAGTDTQYF. CDR3 DNA sequence: TGTGCCAGCAGCCAGCGGCTAGCGGGGGCGGGAACAGATACGCAGTATTTT.

In this sample, this clone turned up a few times. V and J are TRBV4-2 and TRBJ2-3; TRBD1 is a possible D gene (5 bases). The CDR3 is 17 amino acids. Trimming took 1 base from V and 1 from J, leaving 15 bases between them. The germline V gene encodes CDR1 LGHNA and CDR2 YNFKEQ. The CDR3 here is CASSQVEGEGGTDTQYF. DNA for the CDR3: TGTGCCAGCAGCCAAGTAGAAGGGGAAGGGGGCACAGATACGCAGTATTTT.

This clone occurred a few times. The CDR3 bases are TGTGCCAGCAGCCAAGAGGGAGCTAACTATGGCTACACCTTC. Translated, it gives CASSQEGANYGYTF. The V and J genes are TRBV4-2 and TRBJ1-2; no reliable D call. The length of the CDR3 is 14 residues. V shed 0 bases and J shed 0 bases, with 5 bases lying between them. Germline loops: CDR1 LGHNA, CDR2 YNFKEQ.

J is TRBJ2-5 and V is TRBV10-3, with 10 bases fitting TRBD1. Looked up from germline, CDR1 is ENHRY and CDR2 is SYGVKD. V shed 10 bases, J shed 2 bases, and the junction held 4 bases outside the gene matches. CDR3 length equals 13 residues. The DNA for the CDR3 is TGTGCCACCAGGACAGGGGGTCAAGAGACCCAGTACTTC. Its translation: CATRTGGQETQYF.

This clone was seen a handful of times. The chain employs TRBV11-1 and TRBJ1-2; tentative D call: TRBD1 (6 bases). Germline assignment: CDR1 SGHAT and CDR2 FQDESV (reference sequence). The V and J ends lost 5 bases and 4 bases respectively, with 8 bases between them. The CDR3 sequence is 12 residues long. CDR3 sequence reads: CASSQDSYGYTF. CDR3 in DNA: TGTGCCAGCAGCCAGGACAGCTATGGCTACACCTTC.

This chain uses TRBV6-5 with TRBJ2-2; no reliable D call. Trimming stripped 6 bases from V and 7 bases from J, with 9 bases between. CDR3 length: 12 residues. Germline-derived CDR1 and CDR2 are MNHEY and SVGAGI. The CDR3 loop reads CASSPLGGELFF. The CDR3 DNA reads as TGTGCCAGCAGCCCACTCGGCGGGGAGCTGTTTTTT.

The chain employs TRBV2 and TRBJ2-5; D gene ambiguous. The CDR3 runs to 10 residues. Between the trimmed V and J ends, which lost 6 bases and 5 bases, there was a span of 4 bases. Per the germline V gene, CDR1 is SNHLY and CDR2 is FYNNEI. This CDR3 reads CASRWETQYF. DNA for the CDR3: TGTGCCAGCAGGTGGGAGACCCAGTACTTC.

The V call is TRBV25-1, the J call TRBJ2-3; possibly TRBD2 for D (6 bases). Germline V gene lookup returns CDR1 MGHDK and CDR2 SYGVNS. The CDR3 runs to 13 residues. Trimming cost V 8 bases and J 7 bases, with 16 bases left between them. For the CDR3, the DNA is TGTGCCAGCTCCCCTTGGGAGGCGAATACGCAGTATTTT. Amino acid sequence: CASSPWEANTQYF.

The rearrangement joins TRBV18 to TRBJ1-6, with no clear D. The CDR3 contains 13 residues. V gave up 4 bases and J gave up 7 bases, with 8 bases separating them. Germline CDR1 is KGHSH and CDR2 is LQKENI. The CDR3 DNA reads as TGTGCCAGCTCACTCGACGGAAATTCACCCCTCCACTTT. It encodes CASSLDGNSPLHF.

The chain carries TRBV2 and TRBJ1-1; D is possibly TRBD1 (5 bases). Trimming shortened V by 4 bases and J by 6 bases, and 9 bases separated the two germline ends. The germline CDR1 and CDR2 sequences are SNHLY and FYNNEI. CDR3 length equals 12 residues. The CDR3 nucleotides read TGTGCCAGCAGTGGGACAAAGTCTGAAGCTTTCTTT. Translation: CASSGTKSEAFF.

V gene TRBV30 combines with J gene TRBJ1-3; 8 nucleotides align to TRBD1. After removal of 2 bases from V and 4 bases from J, the junction contained 7 bases not matched to a gene. Germline V lookup: CDR1 GTSNPN, CDR2 SVGIG (reference sequence). The CDR3 runs to 15 residues. Written as DNA, the CDR3 is TGTGCCTGGAGTCCCGGGACAGGAGCGGGAAACACCATATATTTT. Protein product: CAWSPGTGAGNTIYF.

The rearrangement joins TRBV4-1 to TRBJ2-3, with 8 bases that match TRBD2. Looked up from germline, CDR1 is MGHRA and CDR2 is YSYEKL. V was pared by 1 base and J by 7 bases, with 13 bases of the junction left unmatched. The CDR3 spans 17 residues. The CDR3 here is CASSQGILAAKLNTQYF. The CDR3 bases are TGCGCCAGCAGCCAAGGAATACTAGCGGCGAAACTAAATACGCAGTATTTT.

The rearrangement uses TRBV30 and TRBJ1-2; D is possibly TRBD1 (5 bases). Trimming stripped 0 bases from V and 8 bases from J, with 10 bases between. The V gene's germline CDR1 is GTSNPN and CDR2 SVGIG (reference sequence). The CDR3 extends over 12 amino acids. The CDR3 protein is CAWSVSGTGYTF. The CDR3 nucleotides are TGTGCCTGGAGTGTATCAGGGACGGGCTACACCTTC.

Only a few counts were recorded for this clone. The chain is built from TRBV29-1 and TRBJ1-2, with TRBD1 identical over 10 bases. V lost 6 bases, J lost 8 bases, and 9 bases stayed unmatched. The CDR3 has 13 residues. Germline loops: CDR1 SQVTM, CDR2 ANQGSEA. The CDR3 bases are TGCAGCGTGGAGGGGACAGGGGCGAAAGGCTACACCTTC. Encoded protein: CSVEGTGAKGYTF.

The CDR3 coding sequence is TGCAGCGTTGCTTGGGGACAAGATACGCAGTATTTT. Residues: CSVAWGQDTQYF. This rearrangement joins TRBV29-1 to TRBJ2-3, with D perhaps matching TRBD1 (6 bases). This CDR3 comprises 12 residues. Germline V gene lookup returns CDR1 SQVTM and CDR2 ANQGSEA. With 4 bases removed from V and 5 bases from J, the gap between germline ends came to 10 bases.

This clone was seen only a few times. J is TRBJ1-1 and V is TRBV29-1, with a tentative D call TRBD1 (6 bases). This CDR3 has 13 amino acids. V was clipped by 7 bases and J by 0 bases, with 12 bases between them. Germline CDR1 SQVTM, CDR2 ANQGSEA. The CDR3 bases are TGCAGCGGTAGAGGGGGAATGAACACTGAAGCTTTCTTT. Its translation is CSGRGGMNTEAFF.